This T cell receptor beta chain was captured in a study of identical twins. Study-level points and caveats: Part of the zero-insertion signal could reflect confounding by invariant MAIT and iNKT cells. In beta out-of-frame sequences, the excess sharing between twins was weaker. Cord blood beta clonotypes that were abundant carried fewer insertions, and memory repertoires showed no such trend.

With regard to this clonotype: Its target is unknown.

The germline CDR1 and CDR2 sequences are SEHNR and FQNEAQ (reference sequence). V dropped 0 bases and J dropped 8; count of bases not matched to a gene: 8. This CDR3 contains 16 residues. Unique molecular identifiers were present on the cDNA, and a universal primer site came from template switching. MiXCR, run by TCRdb on the 5' RACE reads, gives a single entry per CDR3 protein. The repertoire holds around 670,000 distinct CDR3 sequences, with roughly 6.2% as singletons. This TCR was recovered from a man between 18 and 35 years old in good health. Sequencing used naive T cells sorted from blood. J is TRBJ2-1 and V is TRBV7-9, with 9 nucleotides matching TRBD1. The CDR3 coding sequence is TGTGCCAGCAGCTTAGCGGATGGACAGGGGCGGGATGAGCAGTTCTTC. This encodes CASSLADGQGRDEQFF.